This T cell receptor beta chain was profiled in a study of cytomegalovirus exposure and HLA in healthy donors. Study overall: Drawn from HLA-typed donors, tens of millions of unique TCRs were held in an early data release.

Turning to this clone: Its antigen is undetermined.

The PCR employed 60 Vbeta primers together with 13 Jbeta primers. Clones were sequenced by immunoSEQ multiplex PCR, and TCRdb holds only the in-frame ones, with some missing. The top ten clones hold 1.5% to 2% of a sample with 170,000 or so clones, 65% to 80% of them seen once. CDR3 size: 13 residues. Germline CDR1 and CDR2: MNHEY and SMNVEV (reference sequence). V shed 5 bases and J shed 2 bases, with 9 bases lying between them. Study results and caveats: Immune exposure was documented only through CMV serostatus.

The sequence was collected from a woman under 40 in good health and CMV-seronegative. Material for sequencing was PBMCs. The chain joins TRBV27 to TRBJ1-1; tentatively, D is TRBD1 (6 bases). The CDR3 DNA sequence: TGTGCCAGCAGTAAACAGGGAAACACTGAAGCTTTCTTT. Protein: CASSKQGNTEAFF.